This paragraph covers one T cell receptor beta chain sequence. The antigen remains undetermined. The sample originates from a study of CD8+ T cells in alopecia areata. The treatment: oral pan-JAK inhibitor, 5-10 mg twice daily. Alopecia areata patients provided lesional scalp punch biopsies and peripheral blood, both collected for the study. Study-wide points: Tofacitinib delivered significant drops in scalp clonality and in expanded CD8+ clones among the top 100.

As the sequencing template, cDNA was produced by extracting RNA and reverse transcribing it. Sequenced by immunoSEQ multiplex PCR; TCRdb stores in-frame clones only, minus some. The top ten clones hold 13% to 15% of a sample with around 150,000 clones, approximately 60% of them seen once. The CDR3 contains 12 residues. V was clipped by 4 bases and J by 1 base, with 7 bases between them. In germline, CDR1 is SQVTM, CDR2 ANQGSEA. This clonotype originated in a human donor with alopecia areata. The genes are TRBV29-1 and TRBJ2-5; tentatively, D is TRBD1 (5 bases). The material sequenced was CD4+ T cells sorted from blood, taken at week 24, from a patient treated with tofacitinib. This CDR3 reads CSVAQGQETQYF. CDR3 nucleotide sequence: TGCAGCGTTGCTCAGGGCCAAGAGACCCAGTACTTC.